The 14 T cell receptor beta chains given below trace back to one sample, sequenced in a study of shared clonotypes between healthy human individuals. Using immunoSEQ multiplex PCR, the repertoire was profiled, and TCRdb retains in-frame clones only, with some absent. The data show 400,000 to 600,000 clones, with 95% to 96% seen just once and about 0.06% held by the top ten. Sequencing used naive CD4+ T cells sorted from blood. Subset noted: CD45RA+ positively selected. These receptors all come from a young woman in good health.

V gene TRBV6-5 combines with J gene TRBJ1-2; D is uncertain. Germline CDR1 reads MNHEY; CDR2 reads SVGAGI. The CDR3 sequence is 13 residues long. The V and J ends lost 6 bases and 3 bases respectively, with 11 bases between them. CDR3 sequence (DNA): TGTGCCAGCAGCGAAGAGCAGCACTATGGCTACACCTTC. This codes for CASSEEQHYGYTF.

The chain combines TRBV28 with TRBJ2-7; 10 bases map to TRBD1. The CDR3 sequence is 14 residues long. After removal of 6 bases from V and 3 bases from J, the junction contained 5 bases not matched to a gene. Germline V lookup: CDR1 MDHEN, CDR2 SYDVKM. CDR3 protein: CASRGTGAFYEQYF. The CDR3, as DNA: TGTGCCAGCAGAGGGACAGGGGCCTTCTACGAGCAGTACTTC. Variable domain in full (rest from reference TRBV28 and TRBJ2-7): DVKVTQSSRYLVKRTGEKVFLECVQDMDHENMFWYRQDPGLGLRLIYFSYDVKMKEKGDIPEGYSVSREKKERFSLILESASTNQTSMYLCASRGTGAFYEQYFGPGTRLTVT.

The V call is TRBV18, the J call TRBJ1-4, with unresolved D. V gave up 3 bases and J gave up 0 bases, with 11 bases separating them. CDR3 length equals 16 residues. Germline V gene sequence: CDR1 KGHSH, CDR2 LQKENI. CDR3 sequence: CASSPVGGPTNEKLFF. The CDR3, as DNA: TGTGCCAGCTCACCGGTGGGCGGACCAACTAATGAAAAACTGTTTTTT. Full variable domain (remainder filled in from reference TRBV18 and TRBJ1-4): NAGVMQNPRHLVRRRGQEARLRCSPMKGHSHVYWYRQLPEEGLKFMVYLQKENIIDESGMPKERFSAEFPKEGPSILRIQQVVRGDSAAYFCASSPVGGPTNEKLFFGSGTQLSVL.

The chain is built from TRBV5-1 and TRBJ2-7; D gene unclear. The CDR3 is made up of 14 amino acids. From germline, CDR1 is SGHRS and CDR2 YFSETQ. Trimming removed 2 bases at V and 3 bases at J, with 12 bases between. This CDR3 is CASSLGNSFYEQYF. DNA for the CDR3: TGCGCCAGCAGCTTAGGGAACAGTTTCTACGAGCAGTACTTC.

This chain connects TRBV7-9 to TRBJ2-1, with D perhaps matching TRBD1 (7 bases). The CDR3 covers 18 residues. Per germline, CDR1 SEHNR and CDR2 FQNEAQ (reference sequence). V was shortened by 1 base and J by 6 bases, with 22 bases between the two germline ends. In DNA, the CDR3 is TGTGCCAGCAGCTTAGTTTACTCGCGGGACAGCACCTCCAATGAGCAGTTCTTC. It specifies CASSLVYSRDSTSNEQFF.

The chain carries TRBV28 and TRBJ1-5; D is unresolved. Germline values: CDR1 MDHEN, CDR2 SYDVKM. CDR3 size: 13 residues. V was cut by 2 bases and J by 5 bases, with 7 bases left in between. The CDR3 is CASSLVGHQPQHF. DNA for the CDR3: TGTGCCAGCAGTTTAGTAGGGCATCAGCCCCAGCATTTT. The variable domain in full, with the rest retrieved from reference TRBV28 and TRBJ1-5, is DVKVTQSSRYLVKRTGEKVFLECVQDMDHENMFWYRQDPGLGLRLIYFSYDVKMKEKGDIPEGYSVSREKKERFSLILESASTNQTSMYLCASSLVGHQPQHFGDGTRLSIL.

The chain carries TRBV19 and TRBJ1-1; D is unresolved. Germline values: CDR1 LNHDA, CDR2 SQIVND (reference sequence). The CDR3 is made up of 13 amino acids. Trimming shortened V by 8 bases and J by 1 base, and 11 bases separated the two germline ends. CDR3 sequence: CASGKGRNTEAFF. The DNA for the CDR3 is TGTGCCAGTGGAAAAGGGCGGAACACTGAAGCTTTCTTT.

The sample holds a few counts of this clone. The gene calls are TRBV2 and TRBJ1-4; D is ambiguous. Trimming took off 1 base at V and 10 bases at J, with 10 bases between the two ends. The CDR3 extends over 13 amino acids. Germline CDR1 is SNHLY and CDR2 is FYNNEI. The CDR3 is CASSEGPGGKLFF. The CDR3 region has the DNA TGTGCCAGCAGTGAAGGGCCGGGAGGAAAACTGTTTTTT.

The chain recombines TRBV2 with TRBJ1-5; D gene uncertain. The germline CDR1 and CDR2 sequences are SNHLY and FYNNEI. The CDR3 runs 11 residues. V dropped 6 bases and J dropped 3 bases, with 3 bases sitting between them. The DNA of the CDR3 is TGTGCCAGCAGGATCAATCAGCCCCAGCATTTT. Protein: CASRINQPQHF.

The chain has TRBV7-2 and TRBJ2-1; weak D call: TRBD1 (5 bases). Germline V gene data show CDR1 as SGHTA and CDR2 as FQGNSA. The CDR3 length is 14 residues. V was clipped by 2 bases and J by 5 bases, with 10 bases between them. CDR3 protein: CASSLRGNNNEQFF. The DNA of the CDR3 is TGTGCCAGCAGCTTAAGGGGCAATAACAATGAGCAGTTCTTC.

The J gene is TRBJ2-7, the V gene TRBV4-1; a weak D match, TRBD2 (6 bases). The CDR3 consists of 16 residues. The ends were cut back, 3 bases at V and 4 bases at J, with 19 bases in the middle. Germline V lookup: CDR1 MGHRA, CDR2 YSYEKL. The CDR3 here is CASSQVPSDGRYEQYF. The CDR3 nucleotides are TGCGCCAGCAGCCAGGTTCCTAGCGACGGAAGGTACGAGCAGTACTTC.

CDR3 sequence reads: CASSLLQGTDTQYF. The CDR3 nucleotides are TGTGCCAGCAGTTTATTGCAGGGCACAGATACGCAGTATTTT. V is TRBV28 and J is TRBJ2-3; unclear D gene. The germline CDR1 and CDR2 sequences are MDHEN and SYDVKM. Trimming pared 1 base from V and 1 base from J, leaving 6 bases between. This CDR3 region has 14 residues.

The CDR3 region has the DNA TGTGCCAGCAGTTTACCAGGACAGGGTAGGGGGAACACTGAAGCTTTCTTT. Translation: CASSLPGQGRGNTEAFF. V usage is TRBV28 and J usage is TRBJ1-1, with 8 nucleotides matching TRBD1. Unmatched junction bases numbered 9, after V lost 2 bases and J lost 1 base. CDR3 length equals 17 residues. Germline assignment: CDR1 MDHEN and CDR2 SYDVKM.

The J gene is TRBJ1-5, the V gene TRBV15; weak D call: TRBD1 (5 bases). V lost 3 bases to trimming and J lost 2 bases, with 14 bases between them. The V gene's germline CDR1 is LNHNV and CDR2 YYDKDF (reference sequence). The CDR3 spans 16 residues. The CDR3 sequence: CATSSRLGEGNQPQHF. The CDR3 nucleotides read TGTGCCACCAGCAGCCGCCTGGGGGAAGGCAATCAGCCCCAGCATTTT. Using reference TRBV15 and TRBJ1-5 for the parts outside the CDR3, the full variable domain is DAMVIQNPRYQVTQFGKPVTLSCSQTLNHNVMYWYQQKSSQAPKLLFHYYDKDFNNEADTPDNFQSRRPNTSFCFLDIRSPGLGDTAMYLCATSSRLGEGNQPQHFGDGTRLSIL.